Listed here is a single T cell receptor (beta chain). Its matching antigen is unknown. The germline gives CDR1 SGHTA, CDR2 FQGNSA. The CDR3 extends over 14 amino acids. V gave up 1 base and J gave up 11 bases, with 17 bases separating them. Measured with immunoSEQ multiplex PCR; TCRdb has only the in-frame clones, and not every one. Among under 150,000 clones listed, more than 85% were seen once. The sample is drawn from a study of T cell responses to AZD1222 COVID-19 vaccine. Broader study findings: The donors showed a predominance of white British ancestry and of females, with possible underestimation of clonal diversity. None of the repertoires were sampled until the peak T cell response had passed. Seropositivity was recorded at baseline in only a handful of AZD1222 recipients. Per reports, nearly half of all spike-specific TCRs target regions that are unmutated in variants.

The sample was peripheral blood, taken on day 0 of AZD1222 vaccination. This receptor was identified in an adult in good health. The chain is built from TRBV7-2 and TRBJ1-1, with D possibly matching TRBD1 (6 bases). The CDR3 nucleotides are TGTGCCAGCAGCTTAGGAGGGGGGTGGAAGCTTGCTTTCTTT. This gives the protein CASSLGGGWKLAFF.